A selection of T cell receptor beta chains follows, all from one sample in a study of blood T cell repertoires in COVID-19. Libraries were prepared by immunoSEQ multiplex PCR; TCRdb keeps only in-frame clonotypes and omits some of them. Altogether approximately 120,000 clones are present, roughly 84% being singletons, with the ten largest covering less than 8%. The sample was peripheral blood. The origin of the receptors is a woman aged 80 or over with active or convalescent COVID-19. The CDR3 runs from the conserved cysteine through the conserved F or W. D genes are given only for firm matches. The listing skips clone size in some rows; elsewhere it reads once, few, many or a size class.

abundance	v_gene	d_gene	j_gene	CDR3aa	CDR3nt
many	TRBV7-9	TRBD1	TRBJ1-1	CASSRGQGTNTEAFF	TGTGCCAGCAGCCGAGGACAGGGGACGAACACTGAAGCTTTCTTT
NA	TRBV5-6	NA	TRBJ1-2	CASNLRGVGGYTF	TGTGCCAGCAATTTGCGGGGGGTAGGTGGCTACACCTTC
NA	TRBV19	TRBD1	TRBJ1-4	CASSSGQGAEKLFF	TGTGCCAGTAGTTCGGGACAGGGGGCCGAAAAACTGTTTTTT
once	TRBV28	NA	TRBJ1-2	CASSLVVGDYGYTF	TGTGCCAGCAGTTTAGTGGTAGGGGACTATGGCTACACCTTC
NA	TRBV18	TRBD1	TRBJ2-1	CASSPYEGQYGVSEQFF	TGTGCCAGCTCACCGTACGAGGGACAGTACGGGGTGTCTGAGCAGTTCTTC
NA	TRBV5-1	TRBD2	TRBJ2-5	CASSSRSTSGTQETQYF	TGCGCCAGCAGCTCACGATCCACTAGCGGGACCCAAGAGACCCAGTACTTC
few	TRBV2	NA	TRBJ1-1	CASSERGRREGAAFF	TGTGCCAGCAGTGAACGCGGGAGGCGGGAGGGAGCGGCTTTCTTT
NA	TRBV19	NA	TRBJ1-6	CAGHRQCVNSPLHF	TGTGCCGGCCACCGACAGTGCGTGAATTCACCCCTCCACTTT
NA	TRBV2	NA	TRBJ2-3	CASSDRTGGVTDTQYF	TGTGCCAGCAGTGACCGGACTGGAGGGGTCACAGATACGCAGTATTTT
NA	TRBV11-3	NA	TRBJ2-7	CASSLGDVGAAYEQYF	TGTGCCAGCAGCTTAGGGGATGTGGGGGCCGCCTACGAGCAGTACTTC
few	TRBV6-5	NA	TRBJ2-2	CASSYTSSGELFF	TGTGCCAGCAGTTACACTAGCTCCGGGGAGCTGTTTTTT
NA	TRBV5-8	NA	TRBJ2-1	CASSSWTRGSYNEQFF	TGTGCCAGCAGCTCCTGGACAAGAGGCTCCTACAATGAGCAGTTCTTC
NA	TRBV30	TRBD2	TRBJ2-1	CAWSDGTTYNEQFF	TGTGCCTGGAGTGACGGGACTACCTACAATGAGCAGTTCTTC
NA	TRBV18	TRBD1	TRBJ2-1	CASSPQNRGELGNEQFF	TGTGCCAGCTCACCGCAGAACAGGGGGGAATTGGGCAATGAGCAGTTCTTC
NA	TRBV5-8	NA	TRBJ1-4	CASSRRGSTNEKLFF	TGTGCCAGCAGCCGAAGAGGGTCAACTAATGAAAAACTGTTTTTT
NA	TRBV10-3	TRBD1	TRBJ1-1	CAISEDRVNTEAFF	TGTGCCATCAGTGAAGACAGGGTGAACACTGAAGCTTTCTTT
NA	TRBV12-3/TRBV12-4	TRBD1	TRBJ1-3	CASWDRTGCLF	TGTGCCAGCTGGGACAGGACAGGGTGCCTTTTT
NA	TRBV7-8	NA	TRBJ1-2	CASSLGLAGTNYGYTF	TGTGCCAGCAGCTTAGGTCTGGCGGGGACTAACTATGGCTACACCTTC
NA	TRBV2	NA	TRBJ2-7	CASGRRDMSYEQYF	TGTGCCAGCGGACGCCGGGACATGTCCTACGAGCAGTACTTC
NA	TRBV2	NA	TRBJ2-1	CANEGGQGRVNEQFF	TGTGCCAACGAGGGCGGGCAGGGGAGAGTTAATGAGCAGTTCTTC
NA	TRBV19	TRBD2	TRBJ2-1	CASNPRLAGGPNEQFF	TGTGCCAGTAATCCCCGACTAGCGGGAGGGCCAAATGAGCAGTTCTTC
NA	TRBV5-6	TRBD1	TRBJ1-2	CASSPGQDYGYTF	TGTGCCAGCAGTCCAGGACAGGACTATGGCTACACCTTC
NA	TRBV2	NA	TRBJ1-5	CASSEVQGSNQPQHF	TGTGCCAGCAGTGAAGTGCAGGGTAGCAATCAGCCCCAGCATTTT
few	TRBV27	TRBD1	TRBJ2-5	CASSASPGGETQYF	TGTGCCAGCAGTGCTTCCCCAGGGGGCGAGACCCAGTACTTC
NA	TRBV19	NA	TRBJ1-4	CASKGRAQEKLFF	TGTGCCAGTAAGGGCAGGGCTCAAGAAAAACTGTTTTTT
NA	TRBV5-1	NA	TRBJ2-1	CASSVSSSSSYNEQFF	TGCGCCAGCAGCGTGTCTTCCTCGAGCTCCTACAATGAGCAGTTCTTC
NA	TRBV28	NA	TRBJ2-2	CASSSDFNTGELFF	TGTGCCAGCAGTTCCGACTTCAACACCGGGGAGCTGTTTTTT
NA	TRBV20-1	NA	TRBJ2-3	CSARVKDTQYF	TGCAGTGCGCGAGTCAAGGATACGCAGTATTTT
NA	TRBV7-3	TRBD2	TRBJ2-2	CASSLFEVAGAIGNTGELFF	TGTGCCAGCAGCTTATTTGAGGTAGCGGGAGCGATTGGAAACACCGGGGAGCTGTTTTTT
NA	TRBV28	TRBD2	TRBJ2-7	CASSSSGRAVYEQYF	TGTGCCAGCAGTTCCAGCGGGAGGGCCGTCTACGAGCAGTACTTC
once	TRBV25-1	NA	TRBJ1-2	CASSESGTPNYGYTF	TGTGCCAGCAGTGAATCAGGGACTCCAAACTATGGCTACACCTTC
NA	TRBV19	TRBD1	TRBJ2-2	CASSVRDRSFTGELFF	TGTGCCAGTAGTGTCAGGGACAGATCCTTCACCGGGGAGCTGTTTTTT
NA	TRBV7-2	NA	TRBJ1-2	CASSLGQDYGYTF	TGTGCCAGCAGCTTGGGGCAGGACTATGGCTACACCTTC
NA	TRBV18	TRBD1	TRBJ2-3	CASSPRTGGPDTQYF	TGTGCCAGCTCACCACGGACAGGGGGCCCAGATACGCAGTATTTT
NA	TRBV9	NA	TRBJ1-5	CASSIRQDLGPQHF	TGTGCCAGCAGCATCAGACAGGACCTCGGGCCCCAGCATTTT
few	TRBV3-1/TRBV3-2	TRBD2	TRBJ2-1	CASSRLAGSFYNEQFF	TGTGCCAGCAGCCGACTAGCGGGATCCTTCTACAATGAGCAGTTCTTC
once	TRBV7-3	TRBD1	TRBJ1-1	CASSFQGATLNTEAFF	TGTGCCAGCAGCTTTCAGGGGGCCACCCTGAACACTGAAGCTTTCTTT
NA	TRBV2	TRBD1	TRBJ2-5	CASSRTGQETQYF	TGTGCCAGCAGCAGGACAGGACAAGAGACCCAGTACTTC
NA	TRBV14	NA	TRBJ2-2	CASSQARNGELFF	TGTGCCAGCAGCCAAGCGAGAAACGGGGAGCTGTTTTTT
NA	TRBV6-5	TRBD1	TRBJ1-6	CASREDRADNSPLHF	TGTGCCAGCAGGGAGGACAGGGCTGATAATTCACCCCTCCACTTT
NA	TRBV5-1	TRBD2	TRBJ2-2	CASTSLAAANTGELFF	TGCGCCAGCACATCACTAGCGGCAGCGAACACCGGGGAGCTGTTTTTT
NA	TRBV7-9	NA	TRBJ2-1	CASSGRLVSNEQFF	TGTGCCAGCAGCGGGAGGTTGGTGTCGAATGAGCAGTTCTTC
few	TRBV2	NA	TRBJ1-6	CASSEWRARGTSPLHF	TGTGCCAGCAGTGAATGGAGGGCTCGTGGGACTTCACCCCTCCACTTT
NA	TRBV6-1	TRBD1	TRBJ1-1	CASSGGQGGMNTEAFF	TGTGCCAGCAGTGGGGGACAGGGGGGTATGAACACTGAAGCTTTCTTT
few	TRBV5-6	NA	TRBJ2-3	CASSLRQLSTDTQYF	TGTGCCAGCAGTCTCCGACAGCTTAGCACAGATACGCAGTATTTT
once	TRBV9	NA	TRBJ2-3	CASSVRTSTDTQYF	TGTGCCAGCAGCGTAAGAACTAGCACAGATACGCAGTATTTT
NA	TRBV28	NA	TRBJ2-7	CAGSVLYEQYF	TGTGCCGGCAGTGTCCTGTACGAGCAGTACTTC
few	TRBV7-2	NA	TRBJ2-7	CASSQVAGMYEQYF	TGTGCCAGCAGCCAAGTGGCGGGAATGTACGAGCAGTACTTC
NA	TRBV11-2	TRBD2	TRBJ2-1	CASSPATAGVHNEQFF	TGTGCCAGCAGCCCTGCTACAGCGGGAGTCCACAATGAGCAGTTCTTC
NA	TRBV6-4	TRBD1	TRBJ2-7	CASSDRACRQGGFYEQYF	TGTGCCAGCAGTGACCGAGCCTGTCGACAGGGGGGATTCTACGAGCAGTACTTC
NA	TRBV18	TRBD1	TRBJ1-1	CASSPQTGVNTEAFF	TGTGCCAGCTCACCACAGACAGGGGTTAACACTGAAGCTTTCTTT
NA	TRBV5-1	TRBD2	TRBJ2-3	CASSWGTSGRGTQYF	TGCGCCAGCAGCTGGGGGACTAGCGGGAGGGGTACGCAGTATTTT
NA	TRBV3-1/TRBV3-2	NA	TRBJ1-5	CASSRGPSNSNQPQHF	TGTGCCAGCAGCCGGGGCCCCAGCAATAGCAATCAGCCCCAGCATTTT
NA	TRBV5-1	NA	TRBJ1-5	CASSSTSNQPQHF	TGCGCCAGCAGCAGCACTAGCAATCAGCCCCAGCATTTT